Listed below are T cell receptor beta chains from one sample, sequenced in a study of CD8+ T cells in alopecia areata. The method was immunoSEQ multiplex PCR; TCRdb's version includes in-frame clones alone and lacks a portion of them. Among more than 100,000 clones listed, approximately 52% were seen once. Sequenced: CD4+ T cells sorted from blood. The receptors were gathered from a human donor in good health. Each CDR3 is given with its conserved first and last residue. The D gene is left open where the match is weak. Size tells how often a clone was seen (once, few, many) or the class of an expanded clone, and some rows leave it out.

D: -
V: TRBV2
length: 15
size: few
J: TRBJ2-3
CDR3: CASALRTDTPHTQYF
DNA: TGTGCCAGCGCCCTAAGGACAGACACCCCCCATACGCAGTATTTT

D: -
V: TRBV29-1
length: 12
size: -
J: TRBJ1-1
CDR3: CSVAGARTEAFF
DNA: TGCAGCGTCGCAGGAGCGCGGACTGAAGCTTTCTTT

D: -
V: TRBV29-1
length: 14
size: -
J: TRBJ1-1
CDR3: CSASKGLQGTEAFF
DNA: TGCAGCGCGTCGAAGGGGCTACAGGGTACTGAAGCTTTCTTT

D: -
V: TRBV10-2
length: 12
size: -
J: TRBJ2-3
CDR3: CASSTGSDTQYF
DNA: TGCGCCAGCAGTACAGGGTCTGATACGCAGTATTTT

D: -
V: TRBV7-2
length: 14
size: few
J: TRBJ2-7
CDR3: CASRRGTTNYEQYF
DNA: TGTGCCAGCCGCCGAGGGACAACCAACTACGAGCAGTACTTC

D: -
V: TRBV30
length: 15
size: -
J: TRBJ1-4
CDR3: CAWSQGTSRGEKLFF
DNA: TGTGCCTGGAGTCAGGGAACCAGTAGGGGTGAAAAACTGTTTTTT

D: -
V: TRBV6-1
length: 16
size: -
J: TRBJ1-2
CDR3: CASSEPGAVGVYGYTF
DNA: TGTGCCAGCAGTGAACCCGGGGCAGTTGGTGTCTATGGCTACACCTTC

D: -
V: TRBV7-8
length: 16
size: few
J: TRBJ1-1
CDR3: CASSLGSTATTTEAFF
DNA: TGTGCCAGCAGCTTAGGGTCGACAGCTACTACCACTGAAGCTTTCTTT

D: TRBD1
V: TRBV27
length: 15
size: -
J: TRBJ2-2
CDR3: CASTSRDRGGGELFF
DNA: TGTGCCAGCACGTCCCGGGACAGGGGCGGCGGGGAGCTGTTTTTT

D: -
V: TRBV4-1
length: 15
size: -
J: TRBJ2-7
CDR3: CASSHAGRGVYEQYF
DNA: TGCGCCAGCAGCCATGCCGGACGAGGGGTATACGAGCAGTACTTC

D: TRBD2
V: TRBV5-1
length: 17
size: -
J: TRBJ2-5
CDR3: CASSLGTSGGRRETQYF
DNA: TGCGCCAGCAGCCTAGGGACTAGCGGGGGGCGTCGGGAGACCCAGTACTTC

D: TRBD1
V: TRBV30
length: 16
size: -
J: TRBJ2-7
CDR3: CAWSPARTGFSYEQYF
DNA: TGTGCCTGGAGTCCCGCAAGGACAGGATTCTCCTACGAGCAGTACTTC

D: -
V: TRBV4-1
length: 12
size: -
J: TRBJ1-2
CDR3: CASSQDRYGYTF
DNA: TGCGCCAGCAGCCAAGACCGCTATGGCTACACCTTC

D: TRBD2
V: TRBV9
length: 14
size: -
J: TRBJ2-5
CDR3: CASSVEAGRETQYF
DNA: TGTGCCAGCAGCGTAGAAGCGGGGCGCGAGACCCAGTACTTC

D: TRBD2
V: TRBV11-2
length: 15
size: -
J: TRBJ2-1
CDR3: CASSNRGGTYNEQFF
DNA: TGTGCCAGCAGCAATCGCGGGGGGACCTACAATGAGCAGTTCTTC